The entry below gives a single TCR beta chain sequence along with its context. The data originate from a study of blood T cell repertoires in COVID-19. As for the study in general: The samples span acute and convalescent COVID-19 from the United States, Italy and Spain. T cells, B-cell-depleted T cells, or PBMCs supplied cDNA or gDNA.

In the authors' methods: For nucleated cells, counts were estimated from reference gene primer amplification. The table came from immunoSEQ multiplex PCR; TCRdb's copy has only in-frame clones and leaves some out. V and J calls and clone size come straight from that table; D and trimming were deduced from the DNA. The sample holds fewer than 120,000 clones; 70% to 90% are singletons and the top ten take around 4.4%. Germline lookup yields CDR1 SGHNT and CDR2 YYREEE (reference sequence). V lost 4 bases and J lost 4, with 12 bases in between. This CDR3 is 15 amino acids long. The chain carries TRBV5-4 and TRBJ2-6, with D unclear. The sample was peripheral blood. This TCR was sampled from a human donor in a cohort sampled during active COVID-19. The CDR3 DNA reads as TGTGCCAGCAGCCCCCCGAACTCCGGGGCCAACGTCCTGACTTTC. It specifies CASSPPNSGANVLTF. Full variable domain (remainder filled in from reference TRBV5-4 and TRBJ2-6): ETGVTQSPTHLIKTRGQQVTLRCSSQSGHNTVSWYQQALGQGPQFIFQYYREEENGRGNFPPRFSGLQFPNYSSELNVNALELDDSALYLCASSPPNSGANVLTFGAGSRLTVL.